This T cell receptor beta chain is drawn from a study of cytomegalovirus exposure and HLA in healthy donors. Across the study: As an earlier analysis found, roughly 180 million T cells yielded about 100 million unique TCR beta sequences.

Unmatched junction bases numbered 3, after V lost 7 bases and J lost 3 bases. The CDR3 extends over 13 amino acids. The germline V gene encodes CDR1 MNHNY and CDR2 SVGAGI (reference sequence). Primers for the PCR totalled 60 Vbeta and 13 Jbeta. Under the authors' procedure: Unique TCR beta chains totaled about 73 million in a later count, with roughly 11 million of them shared. Only in-frame clones appear in the TCRdb table, and some are missing; sequencing was by immunoSEQ multiplex PCR. D and trimming come from the DNA, and the V and J calls and clone size come from that table. This table has about 100,000 clones, approximately 85% appearing once. Notes on the study in general: The authors assumed roughly uniform sequencing depth across donors for presence/absence analyses. Rarity marked most TCR sequences, yet some public TCRs occurred in many donors.

Comments on this clone: Its antigen is as yet unknown.

The TCR sequence derives from a man aged 35-49 years in good health and CMV-seropositive. Material: PBMCs. J is TRBJ1-2 and V is TRBV6-6; 9 nucleotides line up with TRBD1. The chain's CDR3 is CASNDRGDYGYTF. The CDR3, as DNA: TGTGCCAGCAACGACAGGGGGGACTATGGCTACACCTTC.